Shown below are 20 T cell receptor beta chains from a single sample sequenced in a study of T cell responses to AZD1222 COVID-19 vaccine. The repertoire was sequenced with immunoSEQ multiplex PCR; TCRdb's copy has only in-frame clones and lacks some. The sample includes 200,000 to 250,000 clones, 93% of them seen just once. Sequences were derived from peripheral blood, sampled on day 0 of MenACWY control vaccination. These TCRs come from an adult in good health.

The chain has TRBV6-1 and TRBJ1-5, with D hard to call. Germline V lookup: CDR1 MNHNS, CDR2 SASEGT. The CDR3 is 14 residues long. Trimming removed 2 bases at V and 5 bases at J, with 10 bases between. The CDR3 coding sequence is TGTGCCAGCAGTGAACGGGCGACATATCAGCCCCAGCATTTT. Its protein product is CASSERATYQPQHF.

This chain joins TRBV11-2 and TRBJ2-7; unclear D gene. Trimming left V 3 bases short and J 3 bases short, with 6 bases between. The CDR3 consists of 12 residues. The germline V gene encodes CDR1 SGHAT and CDR2 FQNNGV. CDR3 sequence reads: CASSFLGYEQYF. The DNA of the CDR3 is TGTGCCAGCAGCTTTCTGGGCTACGAGCAGTACTTC.

This clone was picked up one time. The same CDR3 arises from other DNA sequences in this sample as well. V and J are TRBV3-1 (or the pseudogene TRBV3-2) and TRBJ1-1; D is unresolved. CDR1 LGHDT and CDR2 YNNKEL come from the germline V gene (reference sequence). The CDR3 has 15 residues. Trimming took off 6 bases at V and 1 base at J, with 15 bases between the two ends. The CDR3 coding sequence is TGTGCCAGCAGTCAAATGGTGCAGCCGAACACTGAAGCTTTCTTT. This translates into CASSQMVQPNTEAFF.

The chain employs TRBV7-2 and TRBJ2-5, with TRBD2 matching over 11 bases. CDR1 is SGHTA, CDR2 FQGNSA, per germline. J was trimmed by 0 bases and V by 5 bases; bases with no gene match: 8. The CDR3 is 17 residues long. The CDR3 bases are TGTGCCAGCAGCGTAGGAAGGACTAGCGGGTACCAAGAGACCCAGTACTTC. Amino acid sequence: CASSVGRTSGYQETQYF.

V usage is TRBV3-1 (or the pseudogene TRBV3-2) and J usage is TRBJ1-1; D might be TRBD1 (5 bases). CDR1 and CDR2 (germline): LGHDT, YNNKEL (reference sequence). This CDR3 spans 15 amino acids. V lost 1 base, J lost 1 base, and 10 bases lay in between. Here the CDR3 reads CASSQGGVRNTEAFF. The CDR3 nucleotides are TGTGCCAGCAGCCAAGGAGGGGTTAGGAACACTGAAGCTTTCTTT.

The chain has TRBV5-1 and TRBJ1-2; tentatively, D is TRBD1 (5 bases). Between the trimmed V and J ends, which lost 2 bases and 3 bases, there was a span of 11 bases. The germline V gene encodes CDR1 SGHRS and CDR2 YFSETQ. The CDR3 has 14 residues. Here the CDR3 DNA reads TGCGCCAGCAGCTTTGGGAAAGGGGACTATGGCTACACCTTC. Its translation is CASSFGKGDYGYTF.

The gene calls are TRBV20-1 and TRBJ2-1, with unresolved D. V gave up 3 bases and J gave up 8 bases, with 17 bases separating them. This CDR3 has 14 amino acids. CDR1 is DFQATT and CDR2 is SNEGSKA in the germline V gene (reference sequence). CDR3 sequence reads: CSASSHSVIYEQFF. CDR3 nucleotides: TGCAGTGCTAGTAGTCATTCGGTGATTTATGAGCAGTTCTTC.

This chain links TRBV19 with TRBJ1-1; D remains unclear. The CDR3 totals 15 residues. Germline CDR1 is LNHDA and CDR2 is SQIVND (reference sequence). The V end lost 1 base, the J end lost 4 bases, and 13 bases lay between the germline ends. The CDR3 region is CASSIAGNGVTEAFF. The CDR3 bases are TGTGCCAGTAGTATAGCCGGAAACGGAGTCACTGAAGCTTTCTTT. Full variable domain (remainder filled in from reference TRBV19 and TRBJ1-1): DGGITQSPKYLFRKEGQNVTLSCEQNLNHDAMYWYRQDPGQGLRLIYYSQIVNDFQKGDIAEGYSVSREKKESFPLTVTSAQKNPTAFYLCASSIAGNGVTEAFFGQGTRLTVV.

The rearrangement uses TRBV27 and TRBJ1-2; D is unresolved. The V gene lost 0 bases and the J gene lost 4 bases, with 6 bases spanning the gap. CDR3 length: 13 residues. Per germline, CDR1 MNHEY and CDR2 SMNVEV (reference sequence). The CDR3 is CASSLSGSYGYTF. As DNA, the CDR3 is TGTGCCAGCAGTTTATCGGGCAGCTATGGCTACACCTTC.

The chain combines TRBV12-3 or TRBV12-4 with TRBJ2-7; D uncertain. Trimming took 8 bases from V and 2 from J, leaving 13 bases between them. This CDR3 spans 13 amino acids. CDR3 sequence reads: CASRPDGTYEQYF. As DNA, the CDR3 is TGTGCCAGCCGACCGGACGGTACCTACGAGCAGTACTTC.

V is TRBV18 and J is TRBJ1-6, with D unclear. The V end was cut by 0 bases, the J end by 7 bases, with 10 bases between. Germline assignment: CDR1 KGHSH and CDR2 LQKENI. This CDR3 comprises 15 residues. CDR3 region: CASSPPPNLNSPLHF. The CDR3 coding sequence is TGTGCCAGCTCACCACCCCCAAACTTGAATTCACCCCTCCACTTT.

This chain links TRBV7-9 with TRBJ1-5; the D is unclear. Trimming stripped 1 base from V and 1 base from J, with 8 bases between. Germline loops: CDR1 SEHNR, CDR2 FQNEAQ (reference sequence). The CDR3 sequence is 15 residues long. In DNA, the CDR3 is TGTGCCAGCAGCTTAGAAGGTGGCAGCAATCAGCCCCAGCATTTT. This sequence encodes CASSLEGGSNQPQHF.

The J gene is TRBJ2-7, the V gene TRBV7-9; D unresolved. With 5 bases removed from V and 1 base from J, the gap between germline ends came to 3 bases. This CDR3 contains 11 residues. CDR1 SEHNR and CDR2 FQNEAQ come from the germline V gene (reference sequence). CDR3 residues: CASSPSYEQYF. In DNA, the CDR3 is TGTGCCAGCAGCCCTTCCTACGAGCAGTACTTC.

V and J are TRBV4-1 and TRBJ1-5; 7 bases fit TRBD1. The ends lost 4 bases at V and 0 bases at J; junction bases unmatched: 6. Germline CDR1 reads MGHRA; CDR2 reads YSYEKL. The CDR3 is made up of 16 amino acids. CDR3 sequence: CASSRTGRLSNQPQHF. As DNA, the CDR3 is TGCGCCAGCAGCCGGACAGGCAGGCTTAGCAATCAGCCCCAGCATTTT.

CDR3 sequence reads: CASSPAGTDTQYF. The DNA for the CDR3 is TGCGCCAGCAGCCCCGCAGGGACAGATACGCAGTATTTT. The chain has TRBV5-1 and TRBJ2-3; tentative D call: TRBD1 (5 bases). Germline CDR1 SGHRS, CDR2 YFSETQ. The CDR3 is made up of 13 amino acids. The ends were cut back, 4 bases at V and 3 bases at J, with 9 bases in the middle. The variable domain in full, completed from reference TRBV5-1 and TRBJ2-3, reads KAGVTQTPRYLIKTRGQQVTLSCSPISGHRSVSWYQQTPGQGLQFLFEYFSETQRNKGNFPGRFSGRQFSNSRSEMNVSTLELGDSALYLCASSPAGTDTQYFGPGTRLTVL.

The chain carries TRBV3-1 (or the pseudogene TRBV3-2) and TRBJ1-6; the match to TRBD1 covers 9 bases. The germline CDR1 and CDR2 sequences are LGHDT and YNNKEL (reference sequence). There are 14 residues in the CDR3. V lost 8 bases to trimming and J lost 10 bases; unmatched junction nucleotides: 9. The CDR3, as DNA: TGTGCCAGCTCGACCGGGACAGGGCGATCACCCCTCCACTTT. Protein: CASSTGTGRSPLHF.

This chain connects TRBV6-5 to TRBJ2-7; the D gene could be TRBD1 or TRBD2 (6 bases each). This CDR3 is 16 amino acids long. Trimming stripped 0 bases from V and 2 bases from J, with 14 bases between. The germline gives CDR1 MNHEY, CDR2 SVGAGI. In nucleotides, the CDR3 is TGTGCCAGCAGTTACTCCCCCGGGGGCCGCGCCTACGAGCAGTACTTC. It specifies CASSYSPGGRAYEQYF.

This clone appeared once. The chain has TRBV12-5 and TRBJ2-7; D gene uncertain. The CDR3 runs to 14 residues. Trimming removed 7 bases from V and 0 bases from J, with 13 bases in between. Looked up from germline, CDR1 is LGHNT and CDR2 is FRNRAP. The CDR3 spells CASVLSGSSYEQYF. The DNA of the CDR3 is TGTGCTAGTGTTCTATCCGGGTCCTCCTACGAGCAGTACTTC.

This clone occurred once. Other DNA sequences in this specimen translate into the identical CDR3. The V call is TRBV7-2, the J call TRBJ1-6; TRBD1 agrees at 9 bases. Germline CDR1 is SGHTA and CDR2 is FQGNSA. V was pared by 4 bases and J by 7 bases, with 2 bases of the junction left unmatched. This CDR3 contains 14 residues. The CDR3 sequence: CASSSGQGNSPLHF. The CDR3 region has the DNA TGTGCCAGCAGCTCCGGACAGGGGAATTCACCCCTCCACTTT.

V and J are TRBV19 and TRBJ1-2; D not certain. Deletions cut 7 bases from V and 4 bases from J, with 10 bases between. CDR3 length equals 12 residues. Per germline, CDR1 LNHDA and CDR2 SQIVND (reference sequence). Here the CDR3 DNA reads TGTGCCAGTACGGGCAGACCCTATGGCTACACCTTC. It codes for CASTGRPYGYTF.